What follows describes a single T cell receptor (beta chain). As yet, its antigen is unknown. This sample was taken from a study of Ad26.COV2.S vaccination and SARS-CoV-2 variants. Study summary: Donor allocation was to the COV1001 Ad26.COV2.S trial arm.

Noted treatment: around 19 received Ad26.COV2.S at low or high dose, single or two shots; 5 received placebo; per-sample allocation not given. Samples came from day 63 after the first vaccine or placebo injection. Its platform was an Ad26 vector, and its expressed antigen was Wuhan-strain SARS-CoV-2 spike. Study results and caveats: The study found similar non-spike TCR breadth in vaccine and placebo recipients.

Here immunoSEQ multiplex PCR was the method, and the copy in TCRdb shows in-frame clones only, minus some. The table lists a few hundred thousand clones, 90% of them singletons, with approximately 4.3% in the top ten. Sequenced here: peripheral blood, sampled in a trial of Ad26.COV2.S vaccine versus placebo. The receptor comes from a person aged 18-60 years who received the Ad26.COV2.S COVID-19 vaccine or a placebo.

The CDR3 spells CASSKGQKAFF. CDR3 in DNA: TGTGCCAGCAGCAAGGGACAGAAAGCTTTCTTT. V and J are TRBV28 and TRBJ1-1, with 7 bases matching TRBD1. Germline lookup yields CDR1 MDHEN and CDR2 SYDVKM. The CDR3 covers 11 residues. Trimming removed 6 bases from V and 9 bases from J; junction bases left unmatched: 4.